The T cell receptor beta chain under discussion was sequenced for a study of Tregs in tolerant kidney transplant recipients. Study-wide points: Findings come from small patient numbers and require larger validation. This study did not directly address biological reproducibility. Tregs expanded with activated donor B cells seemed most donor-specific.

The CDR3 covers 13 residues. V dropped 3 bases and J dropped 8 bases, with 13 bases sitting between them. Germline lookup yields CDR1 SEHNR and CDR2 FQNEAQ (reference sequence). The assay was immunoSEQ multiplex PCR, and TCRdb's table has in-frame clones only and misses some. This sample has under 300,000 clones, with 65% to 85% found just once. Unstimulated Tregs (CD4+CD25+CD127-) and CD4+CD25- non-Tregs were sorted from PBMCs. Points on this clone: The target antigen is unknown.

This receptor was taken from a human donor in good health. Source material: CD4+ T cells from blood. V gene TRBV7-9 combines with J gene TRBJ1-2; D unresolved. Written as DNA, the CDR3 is TGTGCCAGCAGCTTGGGAAGCGCTATCGGCTACACCTTC. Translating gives CASSLGSAIGYTF.